This T cell receptor (beta chain) was sequenced for a study of T cells in Graves' hyperthyroidism and ophthalmopathy. This clonotype was picked up many times. The blood sample dates from first hyperthyroidism diagnosis, preceding any ophthalmopathy symptoms. Fresh peripheral blood, around 10 ml of it, supplied the PBMCs. It was RNA transcripts that yielded the amplified TCR beta CDR3 regions. The HTBI primer set served for first-round RT-PCR of the TCR CDR3. TCRdb reanalysed the multiplex PCR reads using MiXCR and keeps one entry per CDR3 protein. The sample gives about 260,000 distinct CDR3 sequences, 25% to 30% of which show up once; 20% to 30% is in the top ten. The CDR3 runs to 15 residues. V was shortened by 6 bases and J by 3 bases, with 17 bases between the two germline ends. Germline values: CDR1 KGHSH, CDR2 LQKENI.

The sequencing sample was made of blood. The V and J genes are TRBV18 and TRBJ1-1; D call uncertain. The receptor was isolated from a man aged 35 to 55 with Graves' hyperthyroidism that later progressed to Graves' ophthalmopathy. The CDR3 sequence: CASSPGMAADTEAFF. The CDR3 DNA reads as TGTGCCAGCTCGCCCGGGATGGCAGCGGACACTGAAGCTTTCTTT.